The clone carrying this T cell receptor (beta chain) was seen only once. The table came from immunoSEQ multiplex PCR; TCRdb's copy has only in-frame clones and leaves some out. The repertoire includes 120,000 or so clones, about 80% of them detected once, and around 4% sits in the top ten. This record belongs to a study of blood T cell repertoires in COVID-19. Study information: Acute-phase and convalescent COVID-19 samples originated in the United States, Italy and Spain.

The sequencing sample was made of peripheral blood. The receptor was derived from a woman aged 45 to 65 with acute or convalescent COVID-19.

The CDR3 DNA is TGTGCCGGGGGGGGAGAGGCCTACGAGCAGTACTTC. This encodes CAGGGEAYEQYF. The chain couples TRBV7-9 to TRBJ2-7; 7 bases agree with TRBD2. The CDR3 is 12 amino acids. The germline V gene has CDR1 SEHNR and CDR2 FQNEAQ (reference sequence). The V gene end was trimmed by 11 bases and the J gene end by 2 bases; junction bases not matched to a gene: 6.